Listed here are 32 T cell receptor beta chains from one sample, sequenced in a study of graft-versus-host responses after intestinal transplantation (TCRdb year 2021). The time point label, read with the paper, signifies: cells obtained before transplantation from donor or recipient. In the mixed lymphocyte reactions, some 200,000 CFSE-labeled pre-transplant responders were plated with some 200,000 irradiated violet-dye-labeled stimulators and cultured for 6 days. Library method: the immunoSEQ multiplex PCR assay. TCRdb carries this immuneACCESS record with in-frame sequences only. Its versions omit some clonotypes, under half of them owing to an unresolved V gene in the studies checked, with the rest unexplained. This sample gives roughly 21,000 clones in total; roughly 30% of them show up just once. Of the sample, roughly 9.8% is held by the ten largest clones. The source was alloreactive CD8+ T cells from a mixed lymphocyte reaction culture, collected before intestinal transplant. The meaning of the sample's cell subset or site label: CFSE-low proliferating T cells sorted from roughly 6-day pre-transplant mixed lymphocyte reaction (GvH or HvG direction). The receptors come from a human patient who received an intestinal transplant.

In this sample, this clone turned up a few times. The chain carries TRBV28 and TRBJ2-2, with no clear D. Between the trimmed V and J ends, which lost 6 bases and 7 bases, there was a span of 21 bases. CDR3 size: 16 residues. Germline loops: CDR1 MDHEN, CDR2 SYDVKM. The CDR3 bases are TGTGCCAGCAGCCTACATAGCTTTGGCGCTGGCGGGGAGCTGTTTTTT. Translated: CASSLHSFGAGGELFF.

This clone is categorized as medium-sized. The V gene is TRBV10-2, the J gene TRBJ2-7; D remains unclear. The V end lost 2 bases, the J end lost 4 bases, and 6 bases lay between the germline ends. Germline CDR1 is WSHSY and CDR2 is SAAADI. The CDR3 is made up of 12 amino acids. The CDR3 loop is CASSENLYEQYF. The CDR3 DNA sequence: TGCGCCAGCAGTGAGAACTTATACGAGCAGTACTTC.

The sample holds a few counts of this clone. The chain carries TRBV23-1 and TRBJ2-1; the D gene is possibly TRBD2 (5 bases). TRBV23-1 counts as an open reading frame of uncertain function. V was shortened by 0 bases and J by 0 bases, with 9 bases between the two germline ends. This CDR3 region has 16 residues. CDR3 DNA sequence: TGCGCCAGCAGTCAATCGGAGCGGTCCTCCTACAATGAGCAGTTCTTC. Translated, it gives CASSQSERSSYNEQFF.

V is TRBV5-4 and J is TRBJ1-2, with TRBD1 identical over 8 bases. CDR1 and CDR2 (germline): SGHNT, YYREEE (reference sequence). The CDR3 is 13 amino acids. Trimming took 3 bases from V and 3 from J; bases not matched to a gene: 1. The CDR3: CASSSDRDYGYTF. DNA of the CDR3: TGTGCCAGCAGCTCGGACAGGGACTATGGCTACACCTTC.

This clone appeared a single time. V gene TRBV5-4 combines with J gene TRBJ2-7, with D perhaps TRBD1 (6 bases). This CDR3 has 14 residues. The germline V gene encodes CDR1 SGHNT and CDR2 YYREEE (reference sequence). Trimming left V 4 bases short and J 4 bases short, with 15 bases between. The CDR3 DNA is TGTGCCAGCAGCCACAGGGACACCGAATACGAGCAGTACTTC. This translates into CASSHRDTEYEQYF.

The V and J genes are TRBV6-1 and TRBJ1-5, with D perhaps TRBD1 (6 bases). The CDR3 runs to 13 residues. With 11 bases removed from V and 7 bases from J, the gap between germline ends came to 18 bases. The germline V gene encodes CDR1 MNHNS and CDR2 SASEGT. The CDR3 region has the DNA TGTGCCTCCTATACAGGGTTGAGGCAGCCCCAGCATTTT. Amino acid sequence: CASYTGLRQPQHF.

V and J are TRBV6-6 and TRBJ1-2, with a possible D match to TRBD1 (6 bases). Germline V lookup: CDR1 MNHNY, CDR2 SVGAGI (reference sequence). CDR3 length equals 15 residues. V dropped 0 bases and J dropped 7 bases, with 15 bases sitting between them. CDR3 protein: CASSYSKGGASGYTF. In DNA, the CDR3 is TGTGCCAGCAGTTACTCGAAGGGGGGGGCCAGTGGCTACACCTTC.

The V and J genes are TRBV4-1 and TRBJ2-1, with D perhaps matching TRBD2 (7 bases). The CDR3 spans 13 residues. From germline, CDR1 is MGHRA and CDR2 YSYEKL. V was trimmed by 3 bases and J by 9 bases, leaving 12 bases between them. The CDR3 nucleotides read TGCGCCAGCAGCCACTCTGGGGGGGCTGAGCAGTTCTTC. Translated, it gives CASSHSGGAEQFF.

This clone was seen repeatedly, ten times or more. This chain links TRBV11-2 with TRBJ2-7, with D perhaps matching TRBD1 (5 bases). This CDR3 has 16 residues. V was clipped by 1 base and J by 3 bases, with 16 bases between them. Germline V gives CDR1 SGHAT, CDR2 FQNNGV. The CDR3 loop is CASSLGDSLSGYEQYF. CDR3 in DNA: TGTGCCAGCAGCTTAGGCGACAGTCTAAGTGGCTACGAGCAGTACTTC.

The rearrangement joins TRBV6-1 to TRBJ2-1; 7 bases agree with TRBD2. The CDR3 covers 15 residues. Germline CDR1 MNHNS, CDR2 SASEGT. Trimming at V came to 6 bases and at J to 1 base, leaving 6 bases not matched to a gene. The CDR3 here is CASSGAGTSYNEQFF. The CDR3, as DNA: TGTGCCAGCAGCGGAGCGGGAACGTCCTACAATGAGCAGTTCTTC.

The chain has TRBV14 and TRBJ2-5; TRBD2 aligns across 9 bases. The last part of the DNA fits TRBJ2-7 better; the J call may be wrong. Germline CDR1 is SGHDN and CDR2 is FVKESK. The length of the CDR3 is 17 residues. The CDR3 reads CASSQDQSGRPPYEQYF. In DNA, the CDR3 is TGTGCCAGCAGCCAAGATCAGAGCGGGAGGCCTCCCTACGAGCAGTACTTC.

The chain has TRBV28 and TRBJ2-3; weak D call: TRBD2 (6 bases). The CDR3 totals 20 residues. The V gene lost 2 bases and the J gene lost 0 bases, with 24 bases spanning the gap. Germline V gene sequence: CDR1 MDHEN, CDR2 SYDVKM. The CDR3 region is CASSLRTYRGLASSTDTQYF. The CDR3 DNA sequence: TGTGCCAGCAGTTTAAGGACCTATCGGGGCCTAGCGTCTAGCACAGATACGCAGTATTTT.

CDR3 amino acids: CASSVIPGEPQHF. The CDR3, as DNA: TGTGCCAGCAGCGTAATCCCCGGCGAGCCCCAGCATTTT. This chain joins TRBV9 and TRBJ1-5; D unresolved. The CDR3 totals 13 residues. Germline CDR1 reads SGDLS; CDR2 reads YYNGEE. V gave up 1 base and J gave up 8 bases, with 10 bases separating them.

This clone was observed a single time. The chain combines TRBV7-3 with TRBJ2-5; tentatively, D is TRBD2 (6 bases). From germline, CDR1 is SGHTA and CDR2 FQGTGA. CDR3 length: 15 residues. V lost 2 bases to trimming and J lost 5 bases, with 15 bases between them. CDR3 DNA: TGTGCCAGCAGCTTAGCGGGCGGTGGAGGGGAGACCCAGTACTTC. This gives the protein CASSLAGGGGETQYF.

This clone has just a few counts. The chain joins TRBV6-6 to TRBJ2-7; tentative D call: TRBD1 (6 bases). The V gene lost 2 bases and the J gene lost 5 bases, with 7 bases spanning the gap. In germline, CDR1 is MNHNY, CDR2 SVGAGI (reference sequence). The CDR3 extends over 12 amino acids. This chain's CDR3 is CASSYAGDEQYF. In DNA, the CDR3 is TGTGCCAGCAGTTACGCAGGGGACGAGCAGTACTTC.

This clone was detected once. The rearrangement uses TRBV5-1 and TRBJ2-1; either TRBD1 or TRBD2 may supply D (5 bases each). Trimming left V 1 base short and J 8 bases short, with 16 bases between. The CDR3 consists of 15 residues. CDR1 SGHRS and CDR2 YFSETQ come from the germline V gene. CDR3 DNA sequence: TGCGCCAGCAGCTTGACTATTGAAGGGACGGATGAGCAGTTCTTC. This translates into CASSLTIEGTDEQFF.

The chain is built from TRBV4-1 and TRBJ2-1; D might be TRBD2 (5 bases). The CDR3 runs 13 residues. Germline CDR1 is MGHRA and CDR2 is YSYEKL. V was shortened by 1 base and J by 6 bases, with 7 bases between the two germline ends. The CDR3 loop is CASSQGAGNEQFF. In nucleotides, the CDR3 is TGCGCCAGCAGCCAAGGGGCGGGCAATGAGCAGTTCTTC.

This clone occurred a few times. The chain links TRBV5-4 to TRBJ2-5; the match to TRBD1 covers 7 bases. CDR3 size: 14 residues. Germline V gene data show CDR1 as SGHNT and CDR2 as YYREEE (reference sequence). Trimming at V came to 3 bases and at J to 2 bases, leaving 4 bases not matched to a gene. CDR3 sequence (DNA): TGTGCCAGCAGCTGGGGGACAGCGCAAGAGACCCAGTACTTC. Its protein is CASSWGTAQETQYF.

The chain combines TRBV10-3 with TRBJ1-1; 8 positions agree with TRBD1. CDR3 length: 17 residues. The germline V gene has CDR1 ENHRY and CDR2 SYGVKD. V gave up 3 bases and J gave up 0 bases; unmatched junction bases: 9. The DNA for the CDR3 is TGTGCCATCAGTGACACCGGGACAGGAGACATGAACACTGAAGCTTTCTTT. Protein product: CAISDTGTGDMNTEAFF.

The chain has TRBV5-1 and TRBJ2-3, with 8 nucleotides matching TRBD1. The ends lost 3 bases at V and 5 bases at J; junction bases unmatched: 11. The CDR3 has 16 amino acids. CDR1 and CDR2 from the germline V gene are SGHRS and YFSETQ. The CDR3 DNA follows: TGCGCCAGCAGCTCGGACAGGGTTTGGGTCCTAGATACGCAGTATTTT. Amino acids: CASSSDRVWVLDTQYF.

The chain links TRBV27 to TRBJ1-4; TRBD1 might be the D (5 bases). The germline V gene has CDR1 MNHEY and CDR2 SMNVEV (reference sequence). This CDR3 spans 15 amino acids. Trimming shortened V by 5 bases and J by 6 bases, and 16 bases separated the two germline ends. CDR3 coding DNA: TGTGCCAGCAGTCCCCAGGCGCTGGGGCATGAAAAACTGTTTTTT. This translates into CASSPQALGHEKLFF.

CDR3 nucleotide sequence: TGTGCCAGCAGTGACGTCTGGGGAGTGGGGCGGGGGCTCAACACCGGGGAGCTGTTTTTT. Protein: CASSDVWGVGRGLNTGELFF. This rearrangement joins TRBV6-1 to TRBJ2-2; a weak D match, TRBD2 (7 bases). V gave up 3 bases and J gave up 2 bases, with 25 bases separating them. This CDR3 contains 20 residues. Germline V lookup: CDR1 MNHNS, CDR2 SASEGT.

Notes on this clone: Other DNA sequences in this specimen translate into the identical CDR3. The rearrangement links TRBV11-2 to TRBJ2-7; 8 nucleotides match TRBD2. Losses at the gene ends were 7 bases for V and 3 bases for J; bases not matched to a gene: 5. The CDR3 is made up of 13 amino acids. In germline, CDR1 is SGHAT, CDR2 FQNNGV. For the CDR3, the DNA is TGTGCCAGCAACTCTGGGACTAGCTACGAGCAGTACTTC. Protein sequence: CASNSGTSYEQYF.

This sequence joins TRBV28 and TRBJ2-1; 7 bases fit TRBD2. CDR3 size: 15 residues. J lost 6 bases, V lost 5 bases, and 10 bases had no gene match. Germline CDR1 reads MDHEN; CDR2 reads SYDVKM. This chain's CDR3 is CASSPRGVAGNEQFF. As DNA, the CDR3 is TGTGCCAGCAGTCCCCGGGGGGTTGCTGGCAATGAGCAGTTCTTC.

The CDR3 DNA is TGTGCCAGCAGGTGGGACAGCAATTCACCCCTCCACTTT. This gives the protein CASRWDSNSPLHF. This chain connects TRBV6-5 to TRBJ1-6; TRBD1 matches at 7 bases. Losses at the gene ends were 6 bases for V and 7 bases for J; bases not matched to a gene: 3. The CDR3 has 13 residues. The germline CDR1 and CDR2 sequences are MNHEY and SVGAGI.

In this sample, this clone is medium-sized. This chain connects TRBV9 to TRBJ2-3; a possible D gene is TRBD1 (5 bases). CDR3 size: 15 residues. Trimming shortened V by 3 bases and J by 2 bases, and 13 bases separated the two germline ends. Germline CDR1 reads SGDLS; CDR2 reads YYNGEE. This chain's CDR3 is CASSDQGRHTDTQYF. The CDR3 nucleotides read TGTGCCAGCAGCGATCAGGGAAGGCACACAGATACGCAGTATTTT.

V and J are TRBV28 and TRBJ2-3; TRBD1 or TRBD2 may be the D gene (5 bases each). The CDR3 has 14 residues. V was trimmed by 3 bases and J by 0 bases, leaving 7 bases between them. In germline, CDR1 is MDHEN, CDR2 SYDVKM. CDR3 loop: CASSFWDSTDTQYF. The DNA for the CDR3 is TGTGCCAGCAGTTTTTGGGACAGCACAGATACGCAGTATTTT.

This rearrangement joins TRBV6-5 to TRBJ2-1; tentatively, D is TRBD2 (5 bases). This CDR3 region has 11 residues. The germline V gene encodes CDR1 MNHEY and CDR2 SVGAGI. Trimming shortened V by 8 bases and J by 10 bases, and 12 bases separated the two germline ends. CDR3 DNA sequence: TGTGCCAGCGTGGCCGGGGTAGAGCAGTTCTTC. Translated: CASVAGVEQFF.

The V and J genes are TRBV15 and TRBJ2-1, with TRBD1 matching 9 bases. The ends lost 3 bases at V and 6 bases at J; junction bases unmatched: 9. CDR1 is LNHNV, CDR2 YYDKDF, per germline (reference sequence). The CDR3 spans 16 residues. The CDR3, as DNA: TGTGCCACCAGCAGTCAGGACAGGGGAATTTCCAATGAGCAGTTCTTC. Residues: CATSSQDRGISNEQFF.

V and J are TRBV27 and TRBJ1-5; 7 bases map to TRBD1. The germline gives CDR1 MNHEY, CDR2 SMNVEV (reference sequence). The CDR3 contains 15 residues. V dropped 6 bases and J dropped 1; count of bases not matched to a gene: 6. The DNA of the CDR3 is TGTGCCAGCAGCTCTGGACAGGAGAGCAATCAGCCCCAGCATTTT. It is translated as CASSSGQESNQPQHF.

This clone was detected only a few times. V and J are TRBV7-7 and TRBJ2-7; weak D call: TRBD1 (5 bases). The CDR3 runs 14 residues. V lost 1 base and J lost 2, with 9 bases in between. Germline V CDR1 and CDR2: SSHAT, FNYEAQ (reference sequence). Here the CDR3 reads CASSLVSGTYEQYF. CDR3 nucleotide sequence: TGTGCCAGCAGCTTAGTTTCAGGGACCTACGAGCAGTACTTC.

The chain joins TRBV5-4 to TRBJ2-2; 7 bases are a match to TRBD2. Germline V gives CDR1 SGHNT, CDR2 YYREEE (reference sequence). With 3 bases clipped from V and 7 bases from J, the junction kept 0 bases outside the gene matches. The CDR3 has 12 amino acids. CDR3 residues: CASSWTSGELFF. In DNA, the CDR3 is TGTGCCAGCAGCTGGACTAGCGGGGAGCTGTTTTTT.